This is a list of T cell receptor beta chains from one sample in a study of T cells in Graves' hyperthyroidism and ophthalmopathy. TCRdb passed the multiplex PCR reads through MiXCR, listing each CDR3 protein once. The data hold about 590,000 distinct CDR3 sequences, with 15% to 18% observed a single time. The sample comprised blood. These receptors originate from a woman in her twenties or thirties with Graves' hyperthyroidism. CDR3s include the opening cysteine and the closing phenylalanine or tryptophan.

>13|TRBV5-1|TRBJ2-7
CASSWDFSYEQYF
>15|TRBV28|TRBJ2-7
CASKIGSVVVYEQYF
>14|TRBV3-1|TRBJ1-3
CASSPDLSGNTIYF
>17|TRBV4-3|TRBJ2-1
CASSQRVSTSGRNEQFF
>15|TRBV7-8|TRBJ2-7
CASSRISGRTYEQYF
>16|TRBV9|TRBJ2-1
CASSPPPGDSHNEQFF
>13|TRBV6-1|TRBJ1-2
CASSRDRIYGYTF
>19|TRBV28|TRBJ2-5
CASSLISGAADRFQETQYF
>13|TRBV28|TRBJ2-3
CASMRLSTDTQYF
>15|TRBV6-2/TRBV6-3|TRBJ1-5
CASRSGTGANQPQHF
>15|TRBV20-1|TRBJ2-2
CSTISGLGDTGELFF
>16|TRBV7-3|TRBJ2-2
CASSPSRDKNTGELFF
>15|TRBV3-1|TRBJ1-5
CASSLGGGNNQPQHF
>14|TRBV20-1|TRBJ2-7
CSAPPRRAGGEQYF
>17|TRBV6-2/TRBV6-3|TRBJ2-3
CASSPPNSREQVDTQYF
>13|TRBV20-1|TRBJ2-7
CSASDLGGYEQYF
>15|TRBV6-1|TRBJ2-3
CASSPTSGRANTQYF
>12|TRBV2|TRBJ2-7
CASSENVYEQYF
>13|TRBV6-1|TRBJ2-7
CASRPGGTYEQYF
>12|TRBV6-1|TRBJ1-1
CASSEAPLEAFF
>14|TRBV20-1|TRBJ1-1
CSARDRKHTKGAFF
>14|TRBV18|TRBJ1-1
CASSPMTMNTEAFF
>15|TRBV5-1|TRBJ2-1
CASSPGESSYNEQFF
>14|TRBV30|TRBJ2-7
CAWTSGKGDYEQYF
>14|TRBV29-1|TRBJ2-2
CSARTGVGTGEPFF
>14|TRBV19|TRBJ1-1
CAISDRGLGTEAFF